A selection of T cell receptor beta chains follows, all from one sample in a study of Graves' ophthalmopathy and Graves' hyperthyroidism. TCRdb analysed the multiplex PCR reads with MiXCR anew, one entry per CDR3 protein. The data contain about 620,000 distinct CDR3 sequences, about 20% of them singletons. Sequenced material: peripheral blood. The receptor set was obtained from a woman in her late teens or twenties with stable Graves' hyperthyroidism. Some clones in this sample may be carry-over from other donors' samples. Both conserved end residues are part of each CDR3. The D gene is left open where the match is weak. Rows give clone size only sometimes, using once, few, many, or a class for an expanded clone.

cdr3_aa,cdr3_nt,d_call,j_call,clone_size,v_call,cdr3_length
CASSTARQAVAFF,TGTGCCAGCAGCACCGCCCGACAGGCTGTGGCTTTCTTT,NA,TRBJ1-1,NA,TRBV12-3/TRBV12-4,13
CSARVGRGYGYTF,TGCAGTGCTAGAGTCGGCAGGGGATATGGCTACACCTTC,NA,TRBJ1-2,many,TRBV20-1,13
CASSSLGRESETQYF,TGTGCCAGTAGTAGTCTGGGACGGGAATCGGAGACCCAGTACTTC,NA,TRBJ2-5,many,TRBV19,15
CASSLGQLLSGANVLTF,TGTGCCAGTAGTCTTGGACAGTTACTTTCTGGGGCCAACGTCCTGACTTTC,NA,TRBJ2-6,NA,TRBV19,17
CASTYYPGNDGYTF,TGTGCCAGCACATATTATCCGGGGAACGATGGCTACACCTTC,NA,TRBJ1-2,once,TRBV18,14
CSAHRDTTEAFF,TGCAGTGCTCACCGGGACACAACTGAAGCTTTCTTT,NA,TRBJ1-1,few,TRBV20-1,12
CASSSGTYSNQPQHF,TGTGCCAGCAGCTCCGGGACATATAGCAATCAGCCCCAGCATTTT,NA,TRBJ1-5,many,TRBV6-1,15
CASSFQYRRTWVGEQYF,TGTGCCAGCAGTTTTCAGTATCGCCGGACATGGGTGGGCGAGCAGTACTTC,NA,TRBJ2-7,few,TRBV28,17
CSTSRYRNTEAFF,TGCAGCACCTCGAGGTACAGGAACACTGAAGCTTTCTTT,NA,TRBJ1-1,many,TRBV29-1,13
CASRSVNGNTIYF,TGTGCCAGCAGGTCCGTCAATGGAAACACCATATATTTT,NA,TRBJ1-3,many,TRBV6-5,13
CSARLYGFGNQPQHF,TGCAGTGCTAGATTATACGGGTTCGGCAATCAGCCCCAGCATTTT,NA,TRBJ1-5,NA,TRBV20-1,15
CASSTNNQPQHF,TGTGCCAGCAGTACTAATAATCAGCCCCAGCATTTT,NA,TRBJ1-5,many,TRBV12-3/TRBV12-4,12
CASSGQRYNQPQHF,TGTGCCAGCAGTGGACAGCGGTACAATCAGCCCCAGCATTTT,NA,TRBJ1-5,many,TRBV3-1,14
CASSERPSPRETQYF,TGTGCCAGCAGTGAACGGCCTAGTCCCAGGGAGACCCAGTACTTC,NA,TRBJ2-5,few,TRBV6-1,15
CASSFLENRGEQYF,TGCGCCAGCAGCTTCCTCGAAAACAGGGGCGAGCAGTACTTC,TRBD1,TRBJ2-7,NA,TRBV5-1,14
CSASWVPGELFF,TGCAGTGCCTCCTGGGTTCCCGGGGAGCTGTTTTTT,NA,TRBJ2-2,many,TRBV20-1,12
CASSYDLAGDYEQYF,TGTGCCAGCAGTTATGATCTAGCGGGGGACTACGAGCAGTACTTC,TRBD2,TRBJ2-7,many,TRBV6-5,15
CAISEGLAGTGEQYF,TGTGCCATCAGTGAGGGACTAGCGGGAACGGGGGAGCAGTACTTC,TRBD2,TRBJ2-7,many,TRBV10-3,15
CASSLGQVSQPQHF,TGTGCCAGCAGTTTAGGGCAAGTTAGTCAGCCCCAGCATTTT,NA,TRBJ1-5,many,TRBV28,14
CASSLISLGRNTEAFF,TGTGCCAGCAGCCTAATCAGCCTCGGACGGAACACTGAAGCTTTCTTT,NA,TRBJ1-1,many,TRBV13,16
CASRTSGRSGTQYF,TGTGCCAGCAGAACTAGCGGGAGGAGTGGGACCCAGTACTTC,TRBD2,TRBJ2-5,many,TRBV28,14
CSVELNLGETQYF,TGCAGCGTTGAATTAAACCTGGGGGAGACCCAGTACTTC,NA,TRBJ2-5,few,TRBV29-1,13
CASSLQGRVTEAFF,TGTGCCAGCAGCTTACAGGGGCGGGTCACTGAAGCTTTCTTT,NA,TRBJ1-1,many,TRBV7-9,14
CASSHRDQPYEQYF,TGTGCCAGCAGCCACCGGGACCAGCCCTACGAGCAGTACTTC,NA,TRBJ2-7,NA,TRBV27,14
CAISSGGAETQYF,TGTGCCATCAGTAGCGGGGGGGCAGAGACCCAGTACTTC,TRBD2,TRBJ2-5,many,TRBV10-3,13
CSAEGPNSGTAEAFF,TGCAGTGCTGAGGGACCTAACAGTGGGACCGCTGAAGCTTTCTTT,NA,TRBJ1-1,many,TRBV20-1,15
CATSETGRGIGNQPQHF,TGTGCCACCAGTGAGACAGGAAGAGGTATCGGCAATCAGCCCCAGCATTTT,NA,TRBJ1-5,few,TRBV24-1,17
CASSLAPGFGQPQHF,TGCGCCAGCAGCTTGGCCCCGGGATTCGGTCAGCCCCAGCATTTT,NA,TRBJ1-5,NA,TRBV5-1,15
CASTKKTGTGTQYF,TGTGCCAGTACCAAGAAGACGGGGACCGGGACCCAGTACTTC,NA,TRBJ2-5,NA,TRBV19,14
CASSFFLGDTSSYEQYF,TGTGCCAGCAGTTTCTTTTTGGGGGATACGAGCTCCTACGAGCAGTACTTC,NA,TRBJ2-7,NA,TRBV28,17
CASKRDRLTGELFF,TGTGCCAGTAAGAGGGACAGACTCACCGGGGAGCTGTTTTTT,TRBD1,TRBJ2-2,many,TRBV27,14
CASRPSAFQETQYF,TGTGCCAGCAGACCCTCAGCCTTCCAAGAGACCCAGTACTTC,NA,TRBJ2-5,many,TRBV28,14
CASSSRDEQYF,TGTGCCAGCAGTTCCCGGGACGAGCAGTACTTC,NA,TRBJ2-7,many,TRBV28,11
CASSSTGTANTGELFF,TGTGCCAGCAGTTCCACCGGGACAGCGAACACCGGGGAGCTGTTTTTT,TRBD1,TRBJ2-2,many,TRBV6-5,16
CASSLWGFQPQHF,TGTGCCAGCAGTTTATGGGGGTTCCAGCCCCAGCATTTT,NA,TRBJ1-5,many,TRBV12-3/TRBV12-4,13
CASSQTGGMTEAFF,TGTGCCAGCAGCCAGACAGGGGGCATGACTGAAGCTTTCTTT,TRBD1,TRBJ1-1,many,TRBV6-5,14
CASIWTGAYYGYTF,TGTGCCAGCATCTGGACAGGGGCGTACTATGGCTACACCTTC,TRBD1,TRBJ1-2,once,TRBV6-1,14
CRLGLAAGETQYF,TGCAGACTCGGACTAGCGGCGGGGGAGACCCAGTACTTC,TRBD2,TRBJ2-5,many,TRBV20-1,13
CAWSVKGGLSGGYTF,TGTGCCTGGAGTGTAAAAGGGGGCCTTTCAGGTGGCTACACCTTC,TRBD1,TRBJ1-2,NA,TRBV30,15
CASSSQRTNTGELFF,TGTGCCAGCAGTTCACAGCGGACAAACACCGGGGAGCTGTTTTTT,NA,TRBJ2-2,many,TRBV28,15